A selection of T cell receptor beta chains follows, all from one sample in a study of radiation and T cells in renal cell carcinoma. Method: immunoSEQ multiplex PCR; TCRdb's copy keeps in-frame clones and lacks some. Here the sample spans 90,000 to 95,000 clones, about 79% being singletons. The sample was blood, taken from a patient whose treatment included radiotherapy and nephrectomy. The receptor set was obtained from a man aged 55 to 69 with renal cell carcinoma. Each CDR3 is given with its conserved first and last residue.

V	J	CDR3
TRBV10-3	TRBJ2-5	CAISGGGQETQYF
TRBV27	TRBJ2-3	CATQLGPRDRGLLARGTDTQYF
TRBV29-1	TRBJ2-7	CSVRQANSYEQYF
TRBV29-1	TRBJ1-2	CSGTGGEGGYTF
TRBV5-1	TRBJ2-1	CASSPPPSGRPSAVYNEQFF
TRBV6-6	TRBJ2-7	CASSSSLGLGEQYF
TRBV5-1	TRBJ2-5	CASSSGGFRETQYF
TRBV7-9	TRBJ2-3	CASSPPFGRGADTQYF
TRBV6-5	TRBJ2-5	CASSYQGLAGETQYF
TRBV30	TRBJ2-5	CAWSVGQVSQETQYF
TRBV29-1	TRBJ2-7	CSVEGARGGYEQYF
TRBV6-6	TRBJ2-7	CASSYEPITYEQYF
TRBV28	TRBJ2-3	CASSFEEGALGYTQYF
TRBV29-1	TRBJ2-2	CSVAGGPNTGELFF
TRBV11-2	TRBJ1-5	CASRRGRNSNQPQHF
TRBV28	TRBJ2-7	CASSLWREGRFPDWDTYEQYF
TRBV28	TRBJ1-2	CASSPRRQGNYGYTF
TRBV6-1	TRBJ1-4	CASSEGTGVREKLFF
TRBV18	TRBJ1-1	CASSPGTGTTEAFF
TRBV7-9	TRBJ2-3	CASSRQEREANTQYF
TRBV6-4	TRBJ2-7	CARRRDEQYF
TRBV5-1	TRBJ2-3	CASSTGQGTDTQYF
TRBV30	TRBJ2-2	CAWKGGQGRAGELFF
TRBV5-6	TRBJ2-7	CASNRRASSYEQYF
TRBV27	TRBJ1-1	CASSLSRRGRRGTEAFF
TRBV27	TRBJ2-1	CASSFGKKGGNEQFF
TRBV28	TRBJ1-3	CASSFMSTGGNTIYF
TRBV2	TRBJ2-7	CASIRDRDSYEQYF
TRBV7-8	TRBJ2-5	CASSPWNAGYYQETQYF
TRBV21-1	TRBJ1-5	CASRKDPSGAQPQHF
TRBV7-9	TRBJ2-4	CASSLDINIQYF
TRBV30	TRBJ1-1	CAWTGGLTEAFF
TRBV30	TRBJ2-3	CAWSGEGPGGADTQYF
TRBV7-9	TRBJ1-1	CASSAPSGQVRTEAFF
TRBV4-3	TRBJ1-2	CASSQEGGEGYTF
TRBV5-1	TRBJ2-5	CASSFTEETQYF
TRBV28	TRBJ2-6	CASSLGRAGANVLTF
TRBV5-4	TRBJ2-2	CASSLKGQTTGELFF
TRBV2	TRBJ1-5	CASSELTVSNQPQHF
TRBV7-7	TRBJ2-3	CASSPTGRTDTQYF
TRBV19	TRBJ2-1	CASSIRFNEQFF
TRBV5-1	TRBJ2-1	CASTRAESYNEQFF
TRBV7-9	TRBJ2-1	CASSLGGTINNEQFF
TRBV5-1	TRBJ2-3	CASSLVDSTDTQYF